Sequencing of this TCR beta chain was carried out in a study of blood T cell repertoires in COVID-19. Study at large: PBMCs, B-cell-depleted T cells, or T cells were the source of the cDNA or gDNA that made up the material.

Assay used: immunoSEQ multiplex PCR; TCRdb lists only in-frame clones, some missing. Of 100,000 or so clones listed, roughly 92% are singletons. Per the germline V gene, CDR1 is SNHLY and CDR2 is FYNNEI. J lost 3 bases, V lost 6 bases, and 4 bases had no gene match. The CDR3 has 13 amino acids. The chain is built from TRBV2 and TRBJ2-7, with 8 nucleotides matching TRBD1. The sample comprised peripheral blood. This TCR derives from a man aged 50 to 60 with active COVID-19. As DNA, the CDR3 is TGTGCCAGCAGGAGGACAGGGAACTACGAGCAGTACGTC. Residues: CASRRTGNYEQYV.